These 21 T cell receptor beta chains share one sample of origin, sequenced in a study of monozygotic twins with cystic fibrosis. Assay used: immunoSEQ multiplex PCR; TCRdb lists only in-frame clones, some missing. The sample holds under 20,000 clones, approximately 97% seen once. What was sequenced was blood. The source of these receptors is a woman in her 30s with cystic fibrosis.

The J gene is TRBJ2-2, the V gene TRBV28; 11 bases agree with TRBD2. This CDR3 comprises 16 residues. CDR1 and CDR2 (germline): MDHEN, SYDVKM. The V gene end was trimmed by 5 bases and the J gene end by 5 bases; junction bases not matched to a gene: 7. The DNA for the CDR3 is TGTGCCAGCAGTCTCACGACTAGCGGGGTAACCGGGGAGCTGTTTTTT. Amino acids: CASSLTTSGVTGELFF.

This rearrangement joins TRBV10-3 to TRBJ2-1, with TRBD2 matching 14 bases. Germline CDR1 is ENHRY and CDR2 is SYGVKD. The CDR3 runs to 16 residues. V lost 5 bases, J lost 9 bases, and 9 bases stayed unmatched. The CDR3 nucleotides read TGTGCCATCAGTAATTACAACGGACTAGCGGGGGGTGAGCAGTTCTTC. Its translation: CAISNYNGLAGGEQFF.

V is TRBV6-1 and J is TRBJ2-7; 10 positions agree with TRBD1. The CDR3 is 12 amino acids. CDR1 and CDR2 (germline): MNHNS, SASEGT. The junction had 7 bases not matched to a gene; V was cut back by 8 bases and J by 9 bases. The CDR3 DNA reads TGTGCCAGCGTAGGACAGGGGGAAGGGCAGTACTTC. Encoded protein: CASVGQGEGQYF.

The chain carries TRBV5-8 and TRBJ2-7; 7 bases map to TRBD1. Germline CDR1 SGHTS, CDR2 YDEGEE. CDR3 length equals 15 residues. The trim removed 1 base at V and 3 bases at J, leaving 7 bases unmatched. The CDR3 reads CASSLLGQTLYEQYF. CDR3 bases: TGTGCCAGCAGCTTGTTGGGACAGACACTCTACGAGCAGTACTTC. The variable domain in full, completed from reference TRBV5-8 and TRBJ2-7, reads EAGVTQSPTHLIKTRGQQATLRCSPISGHTSVYWYQQALGLGLQFLLWYDEGEERNRGNFPPRFSGRQFPNYSSELNVNALELEDSALYLCASSLLGQTLYEQYFGPGTRLTVT.

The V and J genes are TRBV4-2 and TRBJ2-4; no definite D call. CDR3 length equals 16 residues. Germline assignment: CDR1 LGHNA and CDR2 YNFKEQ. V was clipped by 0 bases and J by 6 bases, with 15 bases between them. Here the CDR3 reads CASSQEGRKLPNIQYF. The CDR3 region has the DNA TGTGCCAGCAGCCAAGAAGGGCGGAAGCTTCCAAACATTCAGTACTTC.

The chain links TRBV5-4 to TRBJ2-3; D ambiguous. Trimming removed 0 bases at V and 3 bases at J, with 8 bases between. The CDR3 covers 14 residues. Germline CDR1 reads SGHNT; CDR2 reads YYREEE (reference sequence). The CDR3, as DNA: TGTGCCAGCAGCTTGGATCCGCCGACAGATACGCAGTATTTT. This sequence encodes CASSLDPPTDTQYF.

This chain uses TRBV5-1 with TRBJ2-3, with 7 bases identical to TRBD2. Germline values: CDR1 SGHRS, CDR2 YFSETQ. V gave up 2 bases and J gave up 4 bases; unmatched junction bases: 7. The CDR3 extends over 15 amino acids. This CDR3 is CASSFVEAGPDTQYF. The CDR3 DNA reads TGCGCCAGCAGCTTCGTCGAAGCGGGGCCAGATACGCAGTATTTT.

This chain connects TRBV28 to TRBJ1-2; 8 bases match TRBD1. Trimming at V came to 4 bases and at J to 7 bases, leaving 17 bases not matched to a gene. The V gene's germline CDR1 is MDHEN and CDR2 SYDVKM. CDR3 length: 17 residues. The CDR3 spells CASSSFLDRALVSGYTF. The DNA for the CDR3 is TGTGCCAGCAGTTCCTTTTTGGACAGGGCGCTCGTCAGTGGCTACACCTTC.

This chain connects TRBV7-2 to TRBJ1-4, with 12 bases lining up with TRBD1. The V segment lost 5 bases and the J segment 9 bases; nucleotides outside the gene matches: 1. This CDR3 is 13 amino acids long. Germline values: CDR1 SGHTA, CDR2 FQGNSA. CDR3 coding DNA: TGTGCCAGCAGCCGGGACAGGGGGCAAAAACTGTTTTTT. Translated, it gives CASSRDRGQKLFF.

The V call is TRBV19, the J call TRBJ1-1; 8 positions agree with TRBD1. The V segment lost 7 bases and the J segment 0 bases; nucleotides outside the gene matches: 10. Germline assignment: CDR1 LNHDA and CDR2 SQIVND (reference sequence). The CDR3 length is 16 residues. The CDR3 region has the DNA TGTGCCAGTACTATCACAGGGGGGCGTATGAACACTGAAGCTTTCTTT. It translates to CASTITGGRMNTEAFF. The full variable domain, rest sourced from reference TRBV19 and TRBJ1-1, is DGGITQSPKYLFRKEGQNVTLSCEQNLNHDAMYWYRQDPGQGLRLIYYSQIVNDFQKGDIAEGYSVSREKKESFPLTVTSAQKNPTAFYLCASTITGGRMNTEAFFGQGTRLTVV.

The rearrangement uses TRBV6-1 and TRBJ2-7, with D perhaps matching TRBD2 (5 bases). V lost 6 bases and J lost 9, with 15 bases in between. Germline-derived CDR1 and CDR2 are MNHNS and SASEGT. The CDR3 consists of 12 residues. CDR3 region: CASRGPGYWQYF. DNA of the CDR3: TGTGCCAGCAGAGGCCCGGGGTATTGGCAGTACTTC.

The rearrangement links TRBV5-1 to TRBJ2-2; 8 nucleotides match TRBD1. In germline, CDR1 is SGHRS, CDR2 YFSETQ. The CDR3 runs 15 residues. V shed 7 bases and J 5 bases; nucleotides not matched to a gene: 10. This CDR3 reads CASAPGTGRTGELFF. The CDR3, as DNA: TGCGCCAGCGCCCCCGGGACAGGAAGGACCGGGGAGCTGTTTTTT.

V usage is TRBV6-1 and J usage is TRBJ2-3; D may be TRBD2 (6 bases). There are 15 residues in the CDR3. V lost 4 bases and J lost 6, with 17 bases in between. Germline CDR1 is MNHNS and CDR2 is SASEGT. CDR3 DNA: TGTGCCAGCAGTGGGGCGGGGATACTCGTGGATACGCAGTATTTT. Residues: CASSGAGILVDTQYF.

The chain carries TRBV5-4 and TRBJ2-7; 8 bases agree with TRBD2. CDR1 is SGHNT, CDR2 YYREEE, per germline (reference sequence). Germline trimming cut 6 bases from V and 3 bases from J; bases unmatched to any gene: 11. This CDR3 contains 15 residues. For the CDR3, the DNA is TGTGCCAGCACTCGATCCCGCGGGGGGAACTACGAGCAGTACTTC. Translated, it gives CASTRSRGGNYEQYF.

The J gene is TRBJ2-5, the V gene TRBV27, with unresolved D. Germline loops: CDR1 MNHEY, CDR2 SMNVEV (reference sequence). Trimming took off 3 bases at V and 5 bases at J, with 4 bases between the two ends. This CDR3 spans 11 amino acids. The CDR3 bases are TGTGCCAGCAGTTTTCGCGAGACCCAGTACTTC. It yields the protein CASSFRETQYF.

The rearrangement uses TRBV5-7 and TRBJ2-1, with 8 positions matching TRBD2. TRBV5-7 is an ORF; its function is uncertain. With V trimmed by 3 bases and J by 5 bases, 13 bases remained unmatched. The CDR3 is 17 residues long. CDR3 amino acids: CASSSPGLVARNNEQFF. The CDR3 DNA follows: TGTGCCAGCAGCTCCCCGGGACTAGTCGCCCGAAACAATGAGCAGTTCTTC.

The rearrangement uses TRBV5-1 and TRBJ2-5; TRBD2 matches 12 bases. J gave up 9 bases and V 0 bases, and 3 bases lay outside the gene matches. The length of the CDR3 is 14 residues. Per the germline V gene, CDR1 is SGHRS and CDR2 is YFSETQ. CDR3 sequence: CASSLEASGGAQYF. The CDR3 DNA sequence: TGCGCCAGCAGCTTGGAGGCTAGCGGGGGGGCCCAGTACTTC.

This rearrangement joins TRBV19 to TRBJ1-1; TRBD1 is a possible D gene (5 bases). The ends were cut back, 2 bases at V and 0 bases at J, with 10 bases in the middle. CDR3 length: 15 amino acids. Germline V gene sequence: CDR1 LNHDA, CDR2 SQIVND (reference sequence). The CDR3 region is CASSIIPTVNTEAFF. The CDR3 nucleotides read TGTGCCAGTAGTATAATCCCGACAGTGAACACTGAAGCTTTCTTT.

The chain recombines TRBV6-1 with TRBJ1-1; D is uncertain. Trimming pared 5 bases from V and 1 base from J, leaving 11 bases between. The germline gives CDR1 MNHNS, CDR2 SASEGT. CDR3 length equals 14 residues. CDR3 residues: CASSSHGENTEAFF. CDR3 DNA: TGTGCCAGCAGTTCACACGGGGAGAACACTGAAGCTTTCTTT.

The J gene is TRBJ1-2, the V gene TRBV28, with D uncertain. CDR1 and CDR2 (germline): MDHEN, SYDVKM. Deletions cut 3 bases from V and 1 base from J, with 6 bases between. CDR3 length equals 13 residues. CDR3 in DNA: TGTGCCAGCAGTTTTATGGATAACTATGGCTACACCTTC. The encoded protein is CASSFMDNYGYTF.

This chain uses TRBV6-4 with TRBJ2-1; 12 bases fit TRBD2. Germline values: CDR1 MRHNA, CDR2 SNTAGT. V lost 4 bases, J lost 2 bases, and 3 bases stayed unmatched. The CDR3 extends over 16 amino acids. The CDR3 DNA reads TGTGCCAGCAGTGCACGGACTAGCGGGGCCTACAATGAGCAGTTCTTC. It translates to CASSARTSGAYNEQFF.